The clone carrying this T cell receptor beta chain was recorded once. The CDR3 runs 16 residues. Germline V lookup: CDR1 MNHEY, CDR2 SVGEGT. V dropped 5 bases and J dropped 0; count of bases not matched to a gene: 3. Amplification of TCR beta CDR3 regions was performed using RNA transcripts as template. TCR CDR3 regions were first amplified by RT-PCR with HTBI primers. MiXCR was run by TCRdb on the multiplex PCR reads, yielding one entry per CDR3 protein. The sample has 550,000 to 700,000 distinct CDR3 sequences; roughly 14% are singletons. This record comes from a study of T cells in Graves' hyperthyroidism and ophthalmopathy. The wider study: At initial diagnosis, before any treatment had begun, peripheral blood was obtained.

The chain has TRBV6-2 or TRBV6-3 and TRBJ2-6, with 8 nucleotides matching TRBD1. This sequence originates from a woman aged 40 to 50 with Graves' ophthalmopathy. Sequenced material: blood. The CDR3 region is CASSGQGFSGANVLTF. For the CDR3, the DNA is TGTGCCAGCAGTGGACAGGGTTTCTCTGGGGCCAACGTCCTGACTTTC.